A single sample is the source of the 27 T cell receptor beta chains below, sequenced in a study of T cells in Graves' hyperthyroidism and ophthalmopathy. RNA transcripts provided the source from which TCR beta CDR3 regions were amplified. TCR CDR3 underwent first-round RT-PCR with the HTBI primer set. One entry per CDR3 protein results from TCRdb running MiXCR on the multiplex PCR reads. The table lists about 380,000 distinct CDR3 sequences, around an eighth of them singletons. The specimen sequenced was blood. The source of these receptors is a young man with Graves' hyperthyroidism that later progressed to Graves' ophthalmopathy.

This chain links TRBV10-3 with TRBJ2-5; D assignment may be TRBD1 or TRBD2 (6 bases each). The V gene's germline CDR1 is ENHRY and CDR2 SYGVKD. The ends were cut back, 6 bases at V and 2 bases at J, with 10 bases in the middle. The CDR3 is made up of 13 amino acids. The CDR3 nucleotides read TGTGCCATCAGCCCGGGGGCACAAGAGACCCAGTACTTC. Protein: CAISPGAQETQYF.

This clonotype was detected only a few times. The CDR3 coding sequence is TGTGCCAGCAGCTTAGTGGATGGCTACACCTTC. Amino acids: CASSLVDGYTF. The chain links TRBV11-2 to TRBJ1-2; D is undetermined. V was pared by 1 base and J by 6 bases, with 3 bases between. This CDR3 comprises 11 residues. Germline-derived CDR1 and CDR2 are SGHAT and FQNNGV.

A remark on this clonotype: This may arise from a read error, as a much more abundant clone is one base away. The chain employs TRBV2 and TRBJ2-2, with a tentative D call TRBD1 (5 bases). The germline V gene encodes CDR1 SNHLY and CDR2 FYNNEI. CDR3 length equals 14 residues. V was shortened by 5 bases and J by 1 base, with 8 bases between the two germline ends. CDR3 amino acids: CASSFDRNTGELFF. Written as DNA, the CDR3 is TGTGCCAGCAGTTTTGACAGGAACACCGGGGAGCTGTTTTTT. Combining the CDR3 with reference TRBV2 and TRBJ2-2 gives the whole variable domain EPEVTQTPSHQVTQMGQEVILRCVPISNHLYFYWYRQILGQKVEFLVSFYNNEISEKSEIFDDQFSVERPDGSNFTLKIRSTKLEDSAMYFCASSFDRNTGELFFGEGSRLTVL.

In this sample, this clonotype turned up many times. This sequence joins TRBV6-1 and TRBJ2-3; 11 bases fit TRBD2. V trimming: 1 base; J trimming: 5 bases; junction bases outside the gene matches: 5. The germline CDR1 and CDR2 sequences are MNHNS and SASEGT. The CDR3 is 16 amino acids. CDR3 in amino acids: CASSEVLAGVVDTQYF. CDR3 nucleotide sequence: TGTGCCAGCAGTGAAGTACTAGCGGGGGTCGTAGATACGCAGTATTTT.

This clonotype was seen at least ten times. The chain combines TRBV11-2 with TRBJ1-1; D unclear. V was pared by 0 bases and J by 0 bases, with 8 bases between. The germline V gene encodes CDR1 SGHAT and CDR2 FQNNGV. This CDR3 comprises 15 residues. CDR3 sequence (DNA): TGTGCCAGCAGCTTAGAACGTCTCATGAACACTGAAGCTTTCTTT. Amino acid sequence: CASSLERLMNTEAFF.

This clonotype was seen repeatedly, ten times or more. The chain joins TRBV30 to TRBJ2-7, with 12 bases fitting TRBD1. The trim removed 5 bases at V and 6 bases at J, leaving 11 bases unmatched. Germline CDR1 is GTSNPN and CDR2 is SVGIG (reference sequence). This CDR3 has 15 amino acids. The CDR3 DNA reads TGTGCCTGGGATACTCCGGGACAGGGGGCGGGCGAGCAGTACTTC. Encoded protein: CAWDTPGQGAGEQYF.

The rearrangement joins TRBV14 to TRBJ2-1, with 8 bases fitting TRBD2. After removal of 1 base from V and 12 bases from J, the junction contained 5 bases not matched to a gene. The CDR3 runs to 13 residues. CDR1 and CDR2 from the germline V gene are SGHDN and FVKESK. The CDR3 nucleotides read TGTGCCAGCAGCCAAGTACCCGGGGGGGGGCAGTTCTTC. It yields the protein CASSQVPGGGQFF.

This clonotype was counted at least ten times. The V call is TRBV2, the J call TRBJ1-1; D is undetermined. V dropped 8 bases and J dropped 6 bases, with 16 bases sitting between them. This CDR3 region has 13 residues. The germline CDR1 and CDR2 sequences are SNHLY and FYNNEI. This CDR3 is CASQDNRGAEAFF. The CDR3 DNA reads as TGTGCCAGCCAAGATAACAGAGGCGCTGAAGCTTTCTTT.

This clonotype was counted at least ten times. J is TRBJ2-2 and V is TRBV7-2, with D maybe TRBD2 (6 bases). The germline CDR1 and CDR2 sequences are SGHTA and FQGNSA. V was cut by 4 bases and J by 7 bases, with 16 bases left in between. The CDR3 is 15 amino acids. The CDR3 bases are TGTGCCAGCAGCTCCCGAGGAGGGGACGGCGGGGAGCTGTTTTTT. This translates into CASSSRGGDGGELFF. Looking up the rest from reference TRBV7-2 and TRBJ2-2 gives the full variable domain: GAGVSQSPSNKVTEKGKDVELRCDPISGHTALYWYRQSLGQGLEFLIYFQGNSAPDKSGLPSDRFSAERTGGSVSTLTIQRTQQEDSAVYLCASSSRGGDGGELFFGEGSRLTVL.

This clonotype has a count of ten or more. V is TRBV7-9 and J is TRBJ1-1; D not resolved. Germline V gene lookup returns CDR1 SEHNR and CDR2 FQNEAQ (reference sequence). The CDR3 length is 13 residues. Trimming cost V 1 base and J 4 bases, with 7 bases left between them. The CDR3 bases are TGTGCCAGCAGCTTAGAGGGCTTCACTGAAGCTTTCTTT. This sequence encodes CASSLEGFTEAFF.

The CDR3 DNA reads as TGCAGCGTTGAACAGGGTCCCTACGAGCAGTACTTC. Translation: CSVEQGPYEQYF. The rearrangement joins TRBV29-1 to TRBJ2-7, with D perhaps TRBD1 (5 bases). This CDR3 is built from 12 residues. Germline V gene lookup returns CDR1 SQVTM and CDR2 ANQGSEA. V shed 2 bases and J shed 2 bases, with 7 bases lying between them.

The chain uses TRBV5-8 and TRBJ2-5; no clear D. Germline lookup yields CDR1 SGHTS and CDR2 YDEGEE. V lost 3 bases to trimming and J lost 2 bases, with 11 bases between them. The CDR3 is 14 amino acids. The CDR3 sequence: CASSYQATQETQYF. The DNA for the CDR3 is TGTGCCAGCAGCTACCAAGCAACTCAAGAGACCCAGTACTTC.

This clonotype was recorded at least ten times. The DNA of the CDR3 is TGTGCCAGCAGTGCGGGGGGGGTCAGCAATCAGCCCCAGCATTTT. Amino acid sequence: CASSAGGVSNQPQHF. This chain links TRBV28 with TRBJ1-5; D is perhaps TRBD1 (5 bases). Trimming pared 5 bases from V and 1 base from J, leaving 12 bases between. The CDR3 contains 15 residues. Germline V gene data show CDR1 as MDHEN and CDR2 as SYDVKM.

The gene calls are TRBV5-5 and TRBJ1-5, with D maybe TRBD1 (6 bases). The V and J ends lost 4 bases and 3 bases respectively, with 14 bases between them. The CDR3 is 15 residues long. Germline CDR1 and CDR2: SGHKS and YYEKEE (reference sequence). The CDR3 DNA reads TGTGCCAGCAGCCTTGAGGCAGGGGACAATCAGCCCCAGCATTTT. Its protein is CASSLEAGDNQPQHF.

The chain is built from TRBV7-6 and TRBJ1-4; TRBD1 matches at 9 bases. Germline CDR1 reads SGHVS; CDR2 reads FNYEAQ. The CDR3 is 13 amino acids. The V gene end was trimmed by 6 bases and the J gene end by 6 bases; junction bases not matched to a gene: 2. The CDR3 DNA reads as TGTGCCAGCAGTTGGACAGGGGATGAAAAACTGTTTTTT. Translated: CASSWTGDEKLFF.

The chain uses TRBV10-3 and TRBJ1-4; 8 bases map to TRBD1. V trimming: 3 bases; J trimming: 10 bases; junction bases outside the gene matches: 10. The CDR3 has 15 amino acids. CDR1 is ENHRY, CDR2 SYGVKD, per germline. The CDR3 bases are TGTGCCATCAGTGACGCACAGGGGGGACCGGTAAAACTGTTTTTT. This gives the protein CAISDAQGGPVKLFF.

This clonotype was observed a handful of times. This chain joins TRBV3-1 and TRBJ2-5; no definite D call. In germline, CDR1 is LGHDT, CDR2 YNNKEL (reference sequence). The V and J ends lost 1 base and 2 bases respectively, with 5 bases between them. There are 13 residues in the CDR3. CDR3 sequence reads: CASSQGRQETQYF. The CDR3 region has the DNA TGTGCCAGCAGCCAAGGACGACAAGAGACCCAGTACTTC.

The chain links TRBV20-1 to TRBJ2-7, with D perhaps TRBD1 (7 bases). Per the germline V gene, CDR1 is DFQATT and CDR2 is SNEGSKA (reference sequence). The germline V and J ends were trimmed by 3 bases and 2 bases, with 14 bases remaining between them. CDR3 size: 14 residues. The CDR3 loop reads CSARGQRRAYEQYF. CDR3 bases: TGCAGTGCTAGGGGACAGAGGAGGGCCTACGAGCAGTACTTC.

This clonotype was found many times. The J gene is TRBJ1-1, the V gene TRBV30, with a weak D call TRBD1 (6 bases). The CDR3 has 14 amino acids. Germline CDR1 and CDR2: GTSNPN and SVGIG (reference sequence). With 3 bases removed from V and 5 bases from J, the gap between germline ends came to 16 bases. The CDR3 DNA follows: TGTGCCTGGAGCGGAATAAGGGGGGGGACTGAAGCTTTCTTT. It encodes CAWSGIRGGTEAFF.

This clonotype was counted many times. This chain connects TRBV19 to TRBJ2-1; D call uncertain. V was cut by 3 bases and J by 7 bases, with 13 bases left in between. CDR1 LNHDA and CDR2 SQIVND come from the germline V gene (reference sequence). The CDR3 is 14 amino acids. The CDR3 bases are TGTGCCAGTAGTATTTCCCTGGCTGGTAATGAGCAGTTCTTC. This gives the protein CASSISLAGNEQFF.

This clonotype has a count of ten or more. The chain joins TRBV5-1 to TRBJ1-5; D is unresolved. The CDR3 runs to 17 residues. Trimming cost V 0 bases and J 0 bases, with 13 bases left between them. From germline, CDR1 is SGHRS and CDR2 YFSETQ. In nucleotides, the CDR3 is TGCGCCAGCAGCTTGGGAACACCCTCTTATAGCAATCAGCCCCAGCATTTT. This sequence encodes CASSLGTPSYSNQPQHF.

There are a few counts of this clonotype. The junction departs from the called germline gene at one end, perhaps through a read error. The V gene is TRBV28, the J gene TRBJ1-2; D is unresolved. The CDR3 contains 15 residues. CDR1 and CDR2 from the germline V gene are MDHEN and SYDVKM. The CDR3 region has the DNA TGTGCCGGCAGGCCTCATGGTATGAATAACTATGGCTACACCTTC. Translation gives CAGRPHGMNNYGYTF.

This clonotype was counted ten times or more. CDR3 coding DNA: TGCGCCAGCAGCCCGGGACAGGGCACCGGGGAGCTGTTTTTT. Its protein product is CASSPGQGTGELFF. The chain has TRBV5-1 and TRBJ2-2; TRBD1 matches 9 bases. Germline V gene sequence: CDR1 SGHRS, CDR2 YFSETQ. Trimming at V came to 4 bases and at J to 4 bases, leaving 2 bases not matched to a gene. The CDR3 has 14 amino acids.

This clonotype occurred many times. This chain uses TRBV10-3 with TRBJ1-5, with D hard to call. This CDR3 spans 14 amino acids. V was cut by 3 bases and J by 0 bases, with 6 bases left in between. Germline V gene data show CDR1 as ENHRY and CDR2 as SYGVKD. The CDR3 nucleotides read TGTGCCATCAGTGACTCCACTAGCAATCAGCCCCAGCATTTT. Protein: CAISDSTSNQPQHF.

In its sample, this clonotype was seen many times. The genes are TRBV27 and TRBJ2-7; the D gene is possibly TRBD1 (6 bases). V was cut by 5 bases and J by 5 bases, with 16 bases left in between. The CDR3 spans 14 residues. CDR1 is MNHEY, CDR2 SMNVEV, per germline (reference sequence). The CDR3, as DNA: TGTGCCAGCAGTCCACGGCAGGGGCCCCACGAGCAGTACTTC. It codes for CASSPRQGPHEQYF.

This clonotype was counted at least ten times. This chain connects TRBV3-1 to TRBJ1-1, with TRBD1 identical over 7 bases. CDR1 and CDR2 (germline): LGHDT, YNNKEL (reference sequence). The CDR3 has 14 amino acids. The V and J ends lost 1 base and 5 bases, in that order; junction bases with no gene match: 4. The CDR3 reads CASSQGQGATEAFF. The CDR3 DNA reads TGTGCCAGCAGCCAAGGACAGGGCGCGACTGAAGCTTTCTTT.

This clonotype was observed a handful of times. The V call is TRBV4-1, the J call TRBJ1-1; the D is unclear. V was pared by 6 bases and J by 2 bases, with 13 bases between. Germline CDR1 reads MGHRA; CDR2 reads YSYEKL. The CDR3 has 14 residues. The CDR3 nucleotides read TGCGCCAGCAGTGAGCCGGGGATAAACACTGAAGCTTTCTTT. It encodes CASSEPGINTEAFF.